This record covers a single TCR beta chain. Its antigen is still unknown. These data are taken from a study of blood T cells in healthy people across ages. Whole-study results and caveats: Older individuals had lower TCR beta diversity per million T cells (the decline was roughly linear).

J lost 8 bases, V lost 7 bases, and 11 bases had no gene match. Per the germline V gene, CDR1 is DFQATT and CDR2 is SNEGSKA (reference sequence). The CDR3 loop spans 13 amino acids. Drawn from each donor were ten milliliters of peripheral blood. Each sample gave at least 6.5 million isolated PBMCs. A sample-barcoded 5' primer and a J-beta primer mix were used in a second PCR of roughly 6 to 12 cycles. MiXCR, applied by TCRdb to the 5' RACE reads, yields one record per CDR3 protein. The data show approximately 900,000 distinct CDR3 sequences, approximately 49% seen once. The chain links TRBV20-1 to TRBJ1-2, with 9 bases lining up with TRBD1. Sequenced: blood. This clonotype was obtained from a man aged 25-40 years in good health. The CDR3 spells CSVGDRVPDGYTF. CDR3 nucleotide sequence: TGCAGTGTTGGGGACAGGGTGCCTGACGGCTACACCTTC.